A single sample gave rise to the 20 T cell receptor beta chains below, sequenced in a study of T-cell reconstitution after alpha-beta-depleted transplantation in children. For TCRbeta, the library was prepared with unique molecular identifiers. MiXCR, run by TCRdb on the PCR reads, gives a single entry per CDR3 protein. The sample lists 450,000 to 600,000 distinct CDR3 sequences; less than 35% were seen once. This specimen was PBMCs from the stem cell graft donor, taken from the stem cell graft. All receptors derive from a human donor who donated a stem cell graft to a child with aplastic anemia.

This chain uses TRBV7-2 with TRBJ2-2; 9 bases align to TRBD1. Germline V gene data show CDR1 as SGHTA and CDR2 as FQGNSA. With 4 bases clipped from V and 2 bases from J, the junction kept 5 bases outside the gene matches. This CDR3 is built from 16 residues. CDR3 protein: CASSSTTGGNTGELFF. The CDR3 DNA reads as TGTGCCAGCAGCTCGACTACAGGGGGCAACACCGGGGAGCTGTTTTTT.

In its sample, this clonotype was seen a few times. The chain carries TRBV5-6 and TRBJ2-1; 7 bases fit TRBD2. V shed 3 bases and J 5 bases; nucleotides not matched to a gene: 8. The germline V gene has CDR1 SGHDT and CDR2 YYEEEE. CDR3 length equals 15 residues. Here the CDR3 reads CASSWRSLADNEQFF. CDR3 bases: TGTGCCAGCAGCTGGCGGTCGCTAGCGGACAATGAGCAGTTCTTC.

V is TRBV4-3 and J is TRBJ2-1; no firm D call. Per germline, CDR1 LGHNA and CDR2 YSLEER. The CDR3 spans 14 residues. The V gene lost 0 bases and the J gene lost 6 bases, with 9 bases spanning the gap. CDR3 sequence: CASSQEPGFNEQFF. The CDR3 DNA follows: TGCGCCAGCAGCCAAGAACCCGGGTTCAATGAGCAGTTCTTC.

The rearrangement links TRBV12-3 or TRBV12-4 to TRBJ2-3, with 7 bases aligning to TRBD2. Trimming at V came to 5 bases and at J to 1 base, leaving 12 bases not matched to a gene. This CDR3 has 17 residues. DNA of the CDR3: TGTGCCAGCAGTCAAAAGGTGACTAGCTTCGGCACAGATACGCAGTATTTT. Translated: CASSQKVTSFGTDTQYF.

CDR3 coding DNA: TGTGCCAGCAGCTTAGCGGGACAGGGGGCGACTGAAGCTTTCTTT. It yields the protein CASSLAGQGATEAFF. The rearrangement joins TRBV7-2 to TRBJ1-1; 12 positions match TRBD1. The CDR3 is made up of 15 amino acids. CDR1 SGHTA and CDR2 FQGNSA come from the germline V gene. The V gene end was trimmed by 0 bases and the J gene end by 5 bases; junction bases not matched to a gene: 1.

The chain couples TRBV7-9 to TRBJ1-1; 7 nucleotides match TRBD1. Germline V gene sequence: CDR1 SEHNR, CDR2 FQNEAQ (reference sequence). V was clipped by 7 bases and J by 5 bases; unmatched bases: 10. The CDR3 is 14 residues long. The CDR3 region has the DNA TGTGCCAGCACCGCCACAGGGGCGGGAACTGAAGCTTTCTTT. It specifies CASTATGAGTEAFF.

This clonotype was detected only a few times. The chain combines TRBV7-2 with TRBJ2-1; 9 bases agree with TRBD1. Germline V gene sequence: CDR1 SGHTA, CDR2 FQGNSA. With 5 bases clipped from V and 6 bases from J, the junction kept 5 bases outside the gene matches. This CDR3 region has 14 residues. The CDR3 here is CASSIRQGGNEQFF. The CDR3 DNA is TGTGCCAGCAGCATACGACAGGGGGGCAATGAGCAGTTCTTC. The whole variable domain, filled in from reference TRBV7-2 and TRBJ2-1, reads GAGVSQSPSNKVTEKGKDVELRCDPISGHTALYWYRQSLGQGLEFLIYFQGNSAPDKSGLPSDRFSAERTGGSVSTLTIQRTQQEDSAVYLCASSIRQGGNEQFFGPGTRLTVL.

In its sample, this clonotype was seen a few times. The chain links TRBV29-1 to TRBJ1-1; no clear D gene. Trimming pared 3 bases from V and 1 base from J, leaving 9 bases between. This CDR3 contains 13 residues. Germline loops: CDR1 SQVTM, CDR2 ANQGSEA. The CDR3 DNA is TGCAGCGTTGAGATGACACCGAACACTGAAGCTTTCTTT. Translating gives CSVEMTPNTEAFF.

The rearrangement joins TRBV7-9 to TRBJ2-1; 7 nucleotides agree with TRBD2. Trimming cost V 1 base and J 10 bases; bases outside gene matches: 13. Looked up from germline, CDR1 is SEHNR and CDR2 is FQNEAQ (reference sequence). The CDR3 totals 16 residues. As DNA, the CDR3 is TGTGCCAGCAGCTTAGGGCTAGCGGCGGAGTTGGGGGAGCAGTTCTTC. It translates to CASSLGLAAELGEQFF.

The chain employs TRBV11-2 and TRBJ2-1, with 10 nucleotides matching TRBD2. This CDR3 comprises 16 residues. Germline assignment: CDR1 SGHAT and CDR2 FQNNGV. J lost 2 bases, V lost 4 bases, and 5 bases had no gene match. Written as DNA, the CDR3 is TGTGCCAGCAGCTCCGCTAGCGGGAGACCCTACAATGAGCAGTTCTTC. Translation gives CASSSASGRPYNEQFF. Together with reference TRBV11-2 and TRBJ2-1, the CDR3 gives the full variable domain: EAGVAQSPRYKIIEKRQSVAFWCNPISGHATLYWYQQILGQGPKLLIQFQNNGVVDDSQLPKDRFSAERLKGVDSTLKIQPAKLEDSAVYLCASSSASGRPYNEQFFGPGTRLTVL.

This chain joins TRBV5-6 and TRBJ1-5; D remains unclear. Deletions cut 0 bases from V and 5 bases from J, with 12 bases between. The V gene's germline CDR1 is SGHDT and CDR2 YYEEEE. This CDR3 has 15 residues. CDR3 amino acids: CASSLEADRDQPQHF. As DNA, the CDR3 is TGTGCCAGCAGCTTGGAGGCAGATCGAGATCAGCCCCAGCATTTT.

V and J are TRBV5-1 and TRBJ2-1; 8 bases map to TRBD2. The V gene's germline CDR1 is SGHRS and CDR2 YFSETQ. The CDR3 has 15 amino acids. V lost 0 bases to trimming and J lost 7 bases; unmatched junction nucleotides: 6. The chain's CDR3 is CASSLVVSGANEQFF. CDR3 nucleotides: TGCGCCAGCAGCTTGGTCGTTAGCGGGGCGAATGAGCAGTTCTTC.

This clonotype has more than one count but fewer than ten. This chain links TRBV11-2 with TRBJ2-5; 12 nucleotides line up with TRBD2. The CDR3 is 19 residues long. Germline V gene data show CDR1 as SGHAT and CDR2 as FQNNGV. V was pared by 1 base and J by 1 base, with 10 bases of the junction left unmatched. CDR3 residues: CASSLVPTSGSPFQETQYF. The CDR3 DNA reads as TGTGCCAGCAGCTTAGTTCCGACTAGCGGGAGCCCCTTCCAAGAGACCCAGTACTTC.

This clonotype was observed a few times. V and J are TRBV20-1 and TRBJ1-5; 8 bases align to TRBD1. V lost 4 bases, J lost 4 bases, and 9 bases stayed unmatched. Looked up from germline, CDR1 is DFQATT and CDR2 is SNEGSKA (reference sequence). This CDR3 region has 15 residues. DNA of the CDR3: TGCAGTGCTACAAGGGGACAGGCCCTAAATCAGCCCCAGCATTTT. Translation gives CSATRGQALNQPQHF.

This clonotype was observed a handful of times. The rearrangement joins TRBV7-2 to TRBJ2-1, with D perhaps matching TRBD2 (6 bases). V was clipped by 8 bases and J by 0 bases, with 11 bases between them. The CDR3 runs to 14 residues. Per germline, CDR1 SGHTA and CDR2 FQGNSA. CDR3 bases: TGTGCCAGCGGGGGACTGAGCTCCTACAATGAGCAGTTCTTC. The encoded protein is CASGGLSSYNEQFF.

The table lists this clonotype with a few counts. V is TRBV10-3 and J is TRBJ2-7; 12 bases line up with TRBD1. The CDR3 has 15 residues. Germline V gene sequence: CDR1 ENHRY, CDR2 SYGVKD. V shed 4 bases and J 1 base; nucleotides not matched to a gene: 2. The DNA of the CDR3 is TGTGCCATCAGTGGGGGACAGGGGGCTTCCTACGAGCAGTACTTC. Its protein product is CAISGGQGASYEQYF.

This clonotype was counted a few times. This chain uses TRBV5-1 with TRBJ2-2; the D is unclear. CDR1 and CDR2 from the germline V gene are SGHRS and YFSETQ. V was cut by 0 bases and J by 1 base, with 4 bases left in between. The CDR3 is made up of 14 amino acids. CDR3 amino acids: CASSLVQNTGELFF. The CDR3 coding sequence is TGCGCCAGCAGCTTGGTTCAGAACACCGGGGAGCTGTTTTTT. Together with reference TRBV5-1 and TRBJ2-2, the CDR3 gives the full variable domain: KAGVTQTPRYLIKTRGQQVTLSCSPISGHRSVSWYQQTPGQGLQFLFEYFSETQRNKGNFPGRFSGRQFSNSRSEMNVSTLELGDSALYLCASSLVQNTGELFFGEGSRLTVL.

The rearrangement uses TRBV7-2 and TRBJ1-1; possibly TRBD1 for D (5 bases). Trimming left V 1 base short and J 3 bases short, with 12 bases between. Germline CDR1 SGHTA, CDR2 FQGNSA. This CDR3 region has 15 residues. The DNA of the CDR3 is TGTGCCAGCAGCTTAGGGGCAGGGTGGGACACTGAAGCTTTCTTT. Translated: CASSLGAGWDTEAFF.

The V call is TRBV9, the J call TRBJ2-5, with D tentatively TRBD2 (6 bases). CDR1 and CDR2 from the germline V gene are SGDLS and YYNGEE. V was cut by 0 bases and J by 4 bases, with 10 bases left in between. This CDR3 has 14 residues. The CDR3 loop reads CASSVAGVAETQYF. The DNA for the CDR3 is TGTGCCAGCAGCGTAGCGGGAGTAGCAGAGACCCAGTACTTC.

The chain uses TRBV20-1 and TRBJ2-1; 9 bases align to TRBD2. Trimming cost V 0 bases and J 4 bases; bases outside gene matches: 10. Germline assignment: CDR1 DFQATT and CDR2 SNEGSKA (reference sequence). This CDR3 region has 17 residues. CDR3 bases: TGCAGTGCTAGAGATTACACTAGCGGGTCAGGGTACAATGAGCAGTTCTTC. Protein sequence: CSARDYTSGSGYNEQFF.